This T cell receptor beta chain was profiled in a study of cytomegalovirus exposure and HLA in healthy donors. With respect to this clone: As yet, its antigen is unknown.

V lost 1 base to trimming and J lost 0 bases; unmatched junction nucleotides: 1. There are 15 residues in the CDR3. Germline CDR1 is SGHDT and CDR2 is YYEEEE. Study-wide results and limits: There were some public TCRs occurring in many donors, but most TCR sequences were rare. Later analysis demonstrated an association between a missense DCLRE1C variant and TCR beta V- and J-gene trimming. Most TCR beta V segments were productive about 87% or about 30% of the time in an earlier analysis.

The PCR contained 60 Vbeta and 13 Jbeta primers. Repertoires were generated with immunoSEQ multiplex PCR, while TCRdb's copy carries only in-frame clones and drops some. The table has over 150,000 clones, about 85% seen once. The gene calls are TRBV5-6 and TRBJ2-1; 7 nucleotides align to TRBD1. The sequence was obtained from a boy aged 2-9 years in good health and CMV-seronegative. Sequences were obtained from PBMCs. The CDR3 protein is CASSLPGGSYNEQFF. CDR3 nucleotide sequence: TGTGCCAGCAGCTTGCCAGGGGGCTCCTACAATGAGCAGTTCTTC.